A single sample is the source of the 12 T cell receptor beta chains below, sequenced in a study of T cell clonotyping in hematopoietic cell transplantation. Sequencing was performed with immunoSEQ multiplex PCR; in TCRdb, only in-frame clones are kept and a portion is missing. The top ten clones hold more than 9% of a sample with some 13,000 clones, 62% of them seen once. Material: PBMCs. The source is a human donor who either received an allogeneic hematopoietic cell transplant for a myeloid malignancy or was a related donor (not recorded which). Some clones in this sample may be carry-over from other donors' samples.

V gene TRBV7-9 combines with J gene TRBJ2-1, with D possibly being TRBD1 (6 bases). Germline values: CDR1 SEHNR, CDR2 FQNEAQ (reference sequence). V was clipped by 5 bases and J by 6 bases, with 8 bases between them. This CDR3 comprises 12 residues. CDR3: CASSLDSNEQFF. CDR3 coding DNA: TGTGCCAGCAGCCTGGACAGCAATGAGCAGTTCTTC.

CDR3 DNA: TGCGCCAGCAGCTTGGACGACACGAACTATGGCTACACCTTC. Protein sequence: CASSLDDTNYGYTF. The rearrangement joins TRBV5-1 to TRBJ1-2; D not resolved. The CDR3 spans 14 residues. CDR1 is SGHRS, CDR2 YFSETQ, per germline. Trimming took 0 bases from V and 2 from J, leaving 8 bases between them.

The genes are TRBV28 and TRBJ1-1, with D unclear. Germline V lookup: CDR1 MDHEN, CDR2 SYDVKM. The CDR3 has 10 amino acids. V lost 6 bases to trimming and J lost 9 bases, with 8 bases between them. The CDR3 region is CASSQKKAFF. The CDR3 DNA sequence: TGTGCCAGCAGCCAAAAAAAAGCTTTCTTT. Together with reference TRBV28 and TRBJ1-1, the CDR3 gives the full variable domain: DVKVTQSSRYLVKRTGEKVFLECVQDMDHENMFWYRQDPGLGLRLIYFSYDVKMKEKGDIPEGYSVSREKKERFSLILESASTNQTSMYLCASSQKKAFFGQGTRLTVV.

This clone was counted only a few times. The CDR3 DNA reads TGTGCCAGCCTCCCGACTGTGGGAGTGGGATACGACTATGGCTACACCTTC. This gives the protein CASLPTVGVGYDYGYTF. The gene calls are TRBV28 and TRBJ1-2; D ambiguous. Germline lookup yields CDR1 MDHEN and CDR2 SYDVKM. The V and J ends lost 8 bases and 3 bases respectively, with 25 bases between them. This CDR3 contains 17 residues.

The chain recombines TRBV9 with TRBJ2-2; TRBD1 aligns across 8 bases. This CDR3 spans 19 amino acids. Germline-derived CDR1 and CDR2 are SGDLS and YYNGEE. V was clipped by 4 bases and J by 1 base; unmatched bases: 15. The CDR3 nucleotides are TGTGCCAGCAGCCAACTTTCCCTTTCCGGGACAGGGAACACCGGGGAGCTGTTTTTT. It codes for CASSQLSLSGTGNTGELFF. Supplemented by reference TRBV9 and TRBJ2-2, the full variable domain reads DSGVTQTPKHLITATGQRVTLRCSPRSGDLSVYWYQQSLDQGLQFLIQYYNGEERAKGNILERFSAQQFPDLHSELNLSSLELGDSALYFCASSQLSLSGTGNTGELFFGEGSRLTVL.

The gene calls are TRBV29-1 and TRBJ1-2; TRBD1 is a possible D gene (6 bases). This CDR3 spans 12 amino acids. Trimming shortened V by 7 bases and J by 3 bases, and 12 bases separated the two germline ends. Germline V gene data show CDR1 as SQVTM and CDR2 as ANQGSEA. The CDR3 sequence is CSGGARDYGYTF. The DNA for the CDR3 is TGCAGCGGGGGGGCGCGCGACTATGGCTACACCTTC.

This chain uses TRBV30 with TRBJ2-3; 7 bases align to TRBD2. Germline V gene lookup returns CDR1 GTSNPN and CDR2 SVGIG (reference sequence). The CDR3 runs 12 residues. V shed 2 bases, J shed 5 bases, and the junction held 1 base outside the gene matches. The CDR3 loop reads CAWSPGGDTQYF. The DNA of the CDR3 is TGTGCCTGGAGTCCGGGGGGAGATACGCAGTATTTT.

This clone is a singleton in its sample. The genes are TRBV2 and TRBJ2-7; 8 bases agree with TRBD1. CDR1 and CDR2 from the germline V gene are SNHLY and FYNNEI. The CDR3 consists of 17 residues. The J segment lost 2 bases and the V segment lost 7 bases, leaving 16 bases of the junction unmatched. The CDR3 sequence is CASTERAGTGLPYEQYF. CDR3 coding DNA: TGTGCCAGCACCGAGAGAGCAGGGACAGGATTACCCTACGAGCAGTACTTC.

The chain employs TRBV27 and TRBJ2-2; weak D call: TRBD1 (5 bases). CDR1 MNHEY and CDR2 SMNVEV come from the germline V gene (reference sequence). Between the trimmed V and J ends, which lost 2 bases and 9 bases, there was a span of 13 bases. The CDR3 totals 14 residues. As DNA, the CDR3 is TGTGCCAGCAGTTTAGGGGCAGCCCCAAGGGAGCTGTTTTTT. Amino acid sequence: CASSLGAAPRELFF.

This clone has a handful of counts. For the CDR3, the DNA is TGTGCCAGCAGTGACCCGTCCCCATATGGCTACACCTTC. Protein: CASSDPSPYGYTF. The J gene is TRBJ1-2, the V gene TRBV2; no clear D. This CDR3 comprises 13 residues. The germline V and J ends were trimmed by 3 bases and 5 bases, with 10 bases remaining between them. The germline gives CDR1 SNHLY, CDR2 FYNNEI.

This clone was counted a few times. The chain links TRBV6-1 to TRBJ1-1; tentative D call: TRBD1 (6 bases). This CDR3 region has 15 residues. V lost 4 bases and J lost 5, with 17 bases in between. The germline CDR1 and CDR2 sequences are MNHNS and SASEGT. The CDR3: CASSGWPGAGTEAFF. The CDR3 DNA reads as TGTGCCAGCAGTGGCTGGCCGGGGGCAGGAACTGAAGCTTTCTTT.

The V and J genes are TRBV9 and TRBJ2-7, with unresolved D. The CDR3 sequence is 14 residues long. The ends were cut back, 0 bases at V and 3 bases at J, with 10 bases in the middle. Germline CDR1 and CDR2: SGDLS and YYNGEE. The CDR3 region has the DNA TGTGCCAGCAGCGTAGATTTGGGCAGCTACGAGCAGTACTTC. Its translation: CASSVDLGSYEQYF.